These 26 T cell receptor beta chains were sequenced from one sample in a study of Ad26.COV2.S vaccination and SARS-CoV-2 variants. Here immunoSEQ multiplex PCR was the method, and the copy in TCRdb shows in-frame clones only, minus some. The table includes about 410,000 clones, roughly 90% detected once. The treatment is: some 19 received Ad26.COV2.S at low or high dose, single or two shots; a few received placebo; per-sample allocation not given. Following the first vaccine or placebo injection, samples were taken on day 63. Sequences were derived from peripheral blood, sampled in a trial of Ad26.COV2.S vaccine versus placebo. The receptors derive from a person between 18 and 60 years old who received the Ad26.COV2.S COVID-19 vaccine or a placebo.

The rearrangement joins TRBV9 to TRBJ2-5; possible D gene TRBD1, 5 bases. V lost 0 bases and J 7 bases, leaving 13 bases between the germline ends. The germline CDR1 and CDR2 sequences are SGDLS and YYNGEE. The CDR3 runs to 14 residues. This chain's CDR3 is CASSVGIWGGTQYF. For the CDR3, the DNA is TGTGCCAGCAGCGTAGGGATCTGGGGCGGGACCCAGTACTTC.

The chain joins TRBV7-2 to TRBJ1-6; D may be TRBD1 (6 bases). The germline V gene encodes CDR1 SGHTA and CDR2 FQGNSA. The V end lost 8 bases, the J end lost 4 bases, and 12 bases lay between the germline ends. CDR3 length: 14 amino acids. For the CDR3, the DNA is TGTGCCAGCGAGACACAGGGATATAATTCACCCCTCCACTTT. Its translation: CASETQGYNSPLHF. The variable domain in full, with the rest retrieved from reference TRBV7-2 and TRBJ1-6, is GAGVSQSPSNKVTEKGKDVELRCDPISGHTALYWYRQSLGQGLEFLIYFQGNSAPDKSGLPSDRFSAERTGGSVSTLTIQRTQQEDSAVYLCASETQGYNSPLHFGNGTRLTVT.

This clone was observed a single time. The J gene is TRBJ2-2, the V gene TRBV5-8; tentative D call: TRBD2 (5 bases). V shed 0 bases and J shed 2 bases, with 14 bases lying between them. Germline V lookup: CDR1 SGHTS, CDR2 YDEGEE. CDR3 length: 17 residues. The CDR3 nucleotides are TGTGCCAGCAGCTTGGCCTGGGGTGGACTCAACACCGGGGAGCTGTTTTTT. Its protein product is CASSLAWGGLNTGELFF.

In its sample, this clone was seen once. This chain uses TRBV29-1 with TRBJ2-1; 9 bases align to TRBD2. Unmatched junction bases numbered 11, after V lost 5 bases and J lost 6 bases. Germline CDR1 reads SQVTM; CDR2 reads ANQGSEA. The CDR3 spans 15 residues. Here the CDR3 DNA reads TGCAGCGTTATTCTGGCTAGCGGGGAAATCAATGAGCAGTTCTTC. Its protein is CSVILASGEINEQFF.

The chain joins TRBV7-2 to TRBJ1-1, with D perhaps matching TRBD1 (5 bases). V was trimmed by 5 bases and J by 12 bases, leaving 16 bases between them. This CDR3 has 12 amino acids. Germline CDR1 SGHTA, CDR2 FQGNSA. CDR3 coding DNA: TGTGCCAGCAGCCCGCCGGGGGGTGGTTCTTTCTTT. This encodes CASSPPGGGSFF.

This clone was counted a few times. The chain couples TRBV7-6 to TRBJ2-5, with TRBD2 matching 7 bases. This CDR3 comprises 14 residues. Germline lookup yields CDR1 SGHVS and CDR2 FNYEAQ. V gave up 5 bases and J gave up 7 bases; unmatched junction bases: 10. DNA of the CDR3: TGTGCCAGCAGCCTGGACCCCTCGGGAGGGACCCAGTACTTC. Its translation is CASSLDPSGGTQYF.

The CDR3 nucleotides read TGTGCCAGTAACATTAGGGGAACCGGGGAGCTGTTTTTT. It translates to CASNIRGTGELFF. The chain is built from TRBV27 and TRBJ2-2; D might be TRBD1 (5 bases). The V gene lost 9 bases and the J gene lost 5 bases, with 13 bases spanning the gap. The CDR3 loop spans 13 amino acids. Germline CDR1 MNHEY, CDR2 SMNVEV (reference sequence).

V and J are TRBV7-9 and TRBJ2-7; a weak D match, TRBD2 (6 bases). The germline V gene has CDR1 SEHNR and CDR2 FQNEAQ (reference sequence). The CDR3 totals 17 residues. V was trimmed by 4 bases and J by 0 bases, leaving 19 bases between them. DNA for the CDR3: TGTGCCAGCAGCTCAGAGTATGGGCGGGGTTACTCCTACGAGCAGTACTTC. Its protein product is CASSSEYGRGYSYEQYF. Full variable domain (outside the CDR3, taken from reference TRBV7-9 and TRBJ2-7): DTGVSQNPRHKITKRGQNVTFRCDPISEHNRLYWYRQTLGQGPEFLTYFQNEAQLEKSRLLSDRFSAERPKGSFSTLEIQRTEQGDSAMYLCASSSEYGRGYSYEQYFGPGTRLTVT.

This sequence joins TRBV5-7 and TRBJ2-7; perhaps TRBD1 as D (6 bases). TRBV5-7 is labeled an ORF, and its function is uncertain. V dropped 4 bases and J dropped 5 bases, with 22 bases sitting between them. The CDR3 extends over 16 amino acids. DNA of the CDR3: TGTGCCAGCAGCCCGAGACAGGAGTTTCTTAGGAACGAGCAGTACTTC. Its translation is CASSPRQEFLRNEQYF.

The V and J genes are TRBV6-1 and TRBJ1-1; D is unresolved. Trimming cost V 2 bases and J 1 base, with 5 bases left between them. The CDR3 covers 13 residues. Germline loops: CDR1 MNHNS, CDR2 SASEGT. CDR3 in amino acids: CASSERENTEAFF. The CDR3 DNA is TGTGCCAGCAGTGAAAGGGAGAACACTGAAGCTTTCTTT.

CDR3 sequence reads: CADKPQHF. CDR3 nucleotides: TGTGCCGACAAACCCCAGCATTTT. V is TRBV27 and J is TRBJ1-5; D call uncertain. The V and J ends lost 11 bases and 10 bases respectively, with 6 bases between them. Germline V lookup: CDR1 MNHEY, CDR2 SMNVEV (reference sequence). The CDR3 has 8 amino acids.

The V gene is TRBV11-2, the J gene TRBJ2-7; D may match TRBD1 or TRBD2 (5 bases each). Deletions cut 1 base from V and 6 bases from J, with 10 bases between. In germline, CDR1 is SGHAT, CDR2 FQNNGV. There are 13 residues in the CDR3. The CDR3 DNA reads TGTGCCAGCAGCTTAGTGTCCGGGGCCGAGCAGTACTTC. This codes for CASSLVSGAEQYF.

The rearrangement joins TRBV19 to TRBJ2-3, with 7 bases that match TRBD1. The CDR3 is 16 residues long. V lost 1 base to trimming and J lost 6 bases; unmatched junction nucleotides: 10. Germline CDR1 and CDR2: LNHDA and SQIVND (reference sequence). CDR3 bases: TGTGCCAGTAGTATAGCAGAGACAGGGAGATTTGATACGCAGTATTTT. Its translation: CASSIAETGRFDTQYF.

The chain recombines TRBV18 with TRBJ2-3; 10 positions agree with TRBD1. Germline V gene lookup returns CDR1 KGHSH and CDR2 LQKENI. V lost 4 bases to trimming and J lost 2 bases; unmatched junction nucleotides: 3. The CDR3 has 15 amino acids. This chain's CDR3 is CASSRTGGNTDTQYF. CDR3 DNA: TGTGCCAGCTCACGGACAGGGGGTAACACAGATACGCAGTATTTT.

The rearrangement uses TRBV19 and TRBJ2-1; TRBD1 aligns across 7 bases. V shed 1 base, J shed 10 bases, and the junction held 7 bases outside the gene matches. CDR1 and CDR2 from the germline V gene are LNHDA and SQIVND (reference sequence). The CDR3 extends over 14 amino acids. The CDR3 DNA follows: TGTGCCAGTAGTATAGGATCAACAGGGGTAGAGCAGTTCTTC. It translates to CASSIGSTGVEQFF.

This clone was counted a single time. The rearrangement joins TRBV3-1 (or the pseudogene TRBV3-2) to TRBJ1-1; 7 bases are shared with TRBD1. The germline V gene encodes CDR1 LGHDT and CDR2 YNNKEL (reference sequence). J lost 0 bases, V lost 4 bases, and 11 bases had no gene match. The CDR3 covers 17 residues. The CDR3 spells CASSPIRPGQMNTEAFF. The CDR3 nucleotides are TGTGCCAGCAGCCCGATTCGACCGGGACAGATGAACACTGAAGCTTTCTTT.

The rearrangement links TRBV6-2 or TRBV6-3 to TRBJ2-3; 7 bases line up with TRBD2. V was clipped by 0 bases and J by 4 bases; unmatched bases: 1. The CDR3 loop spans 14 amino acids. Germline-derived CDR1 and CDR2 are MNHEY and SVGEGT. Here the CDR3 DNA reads TGTGCCAGCAGTTACTCGGGGGGGGCAGATACGCAGTATTTT. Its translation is CASSYSGGADTQYF.

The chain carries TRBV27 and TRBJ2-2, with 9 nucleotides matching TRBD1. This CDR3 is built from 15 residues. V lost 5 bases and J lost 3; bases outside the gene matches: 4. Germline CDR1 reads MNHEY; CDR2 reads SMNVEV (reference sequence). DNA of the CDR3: TGTGCCAGCAGTCTCCGGGACAGGGACACCGGGGAGCTGTTTTTT. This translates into CASSLRDRDTGELFF.

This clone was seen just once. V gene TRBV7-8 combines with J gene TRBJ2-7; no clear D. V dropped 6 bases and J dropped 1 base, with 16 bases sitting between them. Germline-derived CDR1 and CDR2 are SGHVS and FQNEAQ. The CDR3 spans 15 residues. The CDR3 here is CASRLVADHSYEQYF. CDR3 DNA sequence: TGTGCCAGCAGATTGGTGGCTGACCATTCCTACGAGCAGTACTTC.

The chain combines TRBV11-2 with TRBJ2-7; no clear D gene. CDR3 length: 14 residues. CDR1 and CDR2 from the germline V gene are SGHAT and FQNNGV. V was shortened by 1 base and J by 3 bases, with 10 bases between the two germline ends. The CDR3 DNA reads TGTGCCAGCAGCTTAGTGTTAGATCTCTACGAGCAGTACTTC. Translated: CASSLVLDLYEQYF.

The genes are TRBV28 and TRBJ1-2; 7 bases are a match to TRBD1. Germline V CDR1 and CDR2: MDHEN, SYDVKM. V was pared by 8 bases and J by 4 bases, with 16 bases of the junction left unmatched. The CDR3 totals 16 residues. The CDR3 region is CASSSQARGLGYGYTF. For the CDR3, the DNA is TGTGCCAGCTCCTCTCAGGCGAGGGGGCTCGGCTATGGCTACACCTTC.

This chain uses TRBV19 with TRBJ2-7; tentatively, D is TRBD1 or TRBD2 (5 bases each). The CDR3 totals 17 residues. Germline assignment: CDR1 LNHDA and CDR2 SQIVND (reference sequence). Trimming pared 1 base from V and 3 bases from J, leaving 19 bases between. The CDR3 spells CASSIAGTGPDFYEQYF. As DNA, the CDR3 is TGTGCCAGTAGTATAGCGGGAACAGGCCCTGATTTCTACGAGCAGTACTTC.

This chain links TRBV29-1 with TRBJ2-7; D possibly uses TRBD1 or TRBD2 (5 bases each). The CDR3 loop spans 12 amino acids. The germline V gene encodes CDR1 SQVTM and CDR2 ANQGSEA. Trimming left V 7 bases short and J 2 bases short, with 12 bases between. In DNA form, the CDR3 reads TGCAGCGCCGCCGGGACGACCTACGAGCAGTACTTC. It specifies CSAAGTTYEQYF.

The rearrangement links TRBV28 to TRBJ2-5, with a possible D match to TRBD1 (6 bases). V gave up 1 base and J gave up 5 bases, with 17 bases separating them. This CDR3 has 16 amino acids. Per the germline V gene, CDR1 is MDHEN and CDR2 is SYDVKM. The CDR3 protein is CASSLYGQRGRETQYF. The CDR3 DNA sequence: TGTGCCAGCAGTTTATACGGACAGCGTGGGCGGGAGACCCAGTACTTC. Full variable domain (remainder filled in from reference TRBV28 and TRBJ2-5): DVKVTQSSRYLVKRTGEKVFLECVQDMDHENMFWYRQDPGLGLRLIYFSYDVKMKEKGDIPEGYSVSREKKERFSLILESASTNQTSMYLCASSLYGQRGRETQYFGPGTRLLVL.

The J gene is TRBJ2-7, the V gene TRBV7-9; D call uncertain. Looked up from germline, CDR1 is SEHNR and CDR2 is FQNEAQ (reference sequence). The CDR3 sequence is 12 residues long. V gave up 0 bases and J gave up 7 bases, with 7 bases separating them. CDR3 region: CASSLAGQEQYF. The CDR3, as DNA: TGTGCCAGCAGCTTAGCAGGGCAAGAGCAGTACTTC.

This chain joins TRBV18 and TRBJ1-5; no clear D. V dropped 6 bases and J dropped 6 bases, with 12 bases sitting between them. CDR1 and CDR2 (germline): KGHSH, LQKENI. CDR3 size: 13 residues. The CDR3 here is CASSPQRGQPQHF. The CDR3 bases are TGTGCCAGCTCTCCCCAGCGGGGTCAGCCCCAGCATTTT.